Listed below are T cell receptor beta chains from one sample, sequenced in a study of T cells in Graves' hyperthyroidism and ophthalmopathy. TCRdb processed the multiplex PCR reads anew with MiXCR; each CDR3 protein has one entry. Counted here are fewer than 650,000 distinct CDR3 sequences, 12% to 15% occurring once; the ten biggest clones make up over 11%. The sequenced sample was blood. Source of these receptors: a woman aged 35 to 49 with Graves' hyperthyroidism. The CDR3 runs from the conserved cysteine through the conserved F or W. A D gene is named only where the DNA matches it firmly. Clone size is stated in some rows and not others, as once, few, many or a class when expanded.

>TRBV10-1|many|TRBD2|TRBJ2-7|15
TGCGCCAGCAGTGAGCGGGGTAGCGGGATAGGCGAGCAGTACTTC
CASSERGSGIGEQYF
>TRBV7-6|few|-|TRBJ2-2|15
TGTGCCAGCAGCTTGATTGCTAAAAACACCGGGGAGCTGTTTTTT
CASSLIAKNTGELFF
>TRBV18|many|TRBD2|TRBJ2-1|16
TGTGCCAGCTCACCCCTAGCGGGGGTATCCTACAATGAGCAGTTCTTC
CASSPLAGVSYNEQFF
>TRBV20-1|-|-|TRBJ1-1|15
TGCAGTGCTAGAGAGCGGTGGGAGGGTTCCACTGAAGCTTTCTTT
CSARERWEGSTEAFF
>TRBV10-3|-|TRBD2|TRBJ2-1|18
TGTGCCATCAGCGGAATAGCGGGAGGTCCCCCCTCCTACAATGAGCAGTTCTTC
CAISGIAGGPPSYNEQFF
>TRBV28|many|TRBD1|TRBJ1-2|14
TGTGCCAGCAGCCTGGGACAGGGTCGTGCTGGCTACACCTTC
CASSLGQGRAGYTF
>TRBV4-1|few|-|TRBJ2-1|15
TGCGCCAGCAGCCAAGAACAGGACGACTACAATGAGCAGTTCTTC
CASSQEQDDYNEQFF
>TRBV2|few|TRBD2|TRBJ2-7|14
TGTGCCAGCAGTACCCTAGCGGGAGACTACGAGCAGTACTTC
CASSTLAGDYEQYF
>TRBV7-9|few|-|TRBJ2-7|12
TGTGCCAGCAGCGTTGGACGCTACGAGCAGTACTTC
CASSVGRYEQYF
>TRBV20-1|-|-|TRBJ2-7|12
TGCAGTGCTAGCCAGGGGGGCTACGAGCAGTACTTC
CSASQGGYEQYF
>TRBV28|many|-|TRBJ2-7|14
TGTGCCAGCAGTTTAGGCAGGGAAATATACGAGCAGTACTTC
CASSLGREIYEQYF
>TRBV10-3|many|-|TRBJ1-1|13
TGTGCCATCAAGGACAGTATGAACACTGAAGCTTTCTTT
CAIKDSMNTEAFF
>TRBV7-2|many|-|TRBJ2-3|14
TGTGCCAGCAGCTTAGCGGGAGAAATAGATACGCAGTATTTT
CASSLAGEIDTQYF
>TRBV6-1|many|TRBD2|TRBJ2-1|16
TGTGCCAGCAGTGAACCGGTGGGAGGGACTAACAATGAGCAGTTCTTC
CASSEPVGGTNNEQFF
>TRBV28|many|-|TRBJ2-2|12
TGTGCCAGCATGACGCTCACCGGGGAGCTGTTTTTT
CASMTLTGELFF
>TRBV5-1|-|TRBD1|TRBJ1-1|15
TGCGCCAGCAGCTTGTTGGTGACAGGGGAGAGTGAAGCTTTCTTT
CASSLLVTGESEAFF
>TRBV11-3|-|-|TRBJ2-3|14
TGTGCCTGGTCCGGGGGAAGAAGCACAGATACGCAGTATTTT
CAWSGGRSTDTQYF
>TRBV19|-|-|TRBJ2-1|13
TGTGCCAGTAGTATAAGTAGAGCTGGGGAGCAGTTCTTC
CASSISRAGEQFF
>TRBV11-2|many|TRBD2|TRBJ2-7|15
TGTGCCAGCAGCTTAGAGGGCGGGAGTGGGTACGAGCAGTACTTC
CASSLEGGSGYEQYF
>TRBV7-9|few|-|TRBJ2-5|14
TGTGCCAGCAGCTTCGGGCAGGTGGAAGAGACCCAGTACTTC
CASSFGQVEETQYF
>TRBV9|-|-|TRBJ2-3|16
TGTGCCAGCAGCGTTGCCACCGGTATAAGATTAGATACGCAGTATTTT
CASSVATGIRLDTQYF
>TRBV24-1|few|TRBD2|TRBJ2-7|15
TGTGCCACCAGTGATTCCTCTAGCGGTACCTACGAGCAGTACTTC
CATSDSSSGTYEQYF
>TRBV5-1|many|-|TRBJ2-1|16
TGCGCCAGCAGCAGGGGGGGCGGGAGCTCCTACAATGAGCAGTTCTTC
CASSRGGGSSYNEQFF
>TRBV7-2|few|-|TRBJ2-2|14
TGTGCCAGTTCGCCGGGGAGGAACACCGGGGAGCCGTTTTTT
CASSPGRNTGEPFF
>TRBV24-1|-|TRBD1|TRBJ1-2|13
TGTGCCACCAGCGGACAGGGCGAGCATGGCTACACCTTC
CATSGQGEHGYTF
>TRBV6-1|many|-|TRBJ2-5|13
TGTGCCAGCAGTGATCACTTTGAAGAGACCCAGTACTTC
CASSDHFEETQYF
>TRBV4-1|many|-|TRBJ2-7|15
TGCGCCAGCAGCCAAGATCCCAGCGGTGCCTACGAGCAGTACTTC
CASSQDPSGAYEQYF
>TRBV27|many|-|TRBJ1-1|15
TGTGCCAGCAGTTTAATGCGGTCGGGGAGCGCTGAAGCTTTCTTT
CASSLMRSGSAEAFF
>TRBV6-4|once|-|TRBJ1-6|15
TGTGCCAGCAGGGAGAATCTCTCGAATAATTCACCCCTCCACTTT
CASRENLSNNSPLHF
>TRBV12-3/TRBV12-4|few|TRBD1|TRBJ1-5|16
TGTACCAGCAGTCCAACCAGGGGGCATGGGAATCAGCCCCAGCATTTT
CTSSPTRGHGNQPQHF
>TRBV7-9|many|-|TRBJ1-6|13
TGTGCCAGCAGATCCAACAGGGAGTCACCCCTCCACTTT
CASRSNRESPLHF
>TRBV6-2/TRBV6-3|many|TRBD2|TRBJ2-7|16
TGTGCCAGCAGTTACTCGGGAGGACTAGGCGTCTACGAGCAGTACTTC
CASSYSGGLGVYEQYF
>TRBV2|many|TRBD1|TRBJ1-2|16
TGTGCCAGCAGTGAATTCCCTGCGACAGGGGGGTTTGGCTACACCTTC
CASSEFPATGGFGYTF
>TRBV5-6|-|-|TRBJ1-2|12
TGTGCCAGCAGCTTGGGTCCGGATGGCTACACCTTC
CASSLGPDGYTF
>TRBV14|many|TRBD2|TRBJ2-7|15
TGTGCCAGCAGCCAAGAGACCGGGACTAGCGAAGAGCAGTACTTC
CASSQETGTSEEQYF
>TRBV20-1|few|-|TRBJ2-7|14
TGCAGTGCTAGAGAGGACATTCCTACCTACGAGCAGTACTTC
CSAREDIPTYEQYF
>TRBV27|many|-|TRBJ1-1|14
TGTGCCAGCAGTCCCCTTACAGAGAACACTGAAGCTTTCTTT
CASSPLTENTEAFF
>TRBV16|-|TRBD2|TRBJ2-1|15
TGTGCCAGCAGCCAATCCCTAGCGGGAGGGGGTGAGCAGTTCTTC
CASSQSLAGGGEQFF
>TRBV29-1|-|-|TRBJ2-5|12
TGCAGCGTTGAAGAAGGGACGGAGACCCAGTACTTC
CSVEEGTETQYF
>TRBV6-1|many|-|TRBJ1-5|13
TGTGCCAGCAGTTTTGGATCGGATCAGCCCCAGCATTTT
CASSFGSDQPQHF
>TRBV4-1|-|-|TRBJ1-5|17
TGCGCCAGCAGCCAAGAGCTCCGGACCGACCATAATCAGCCCCAGCATTTT
CASSQELRTDHNQPQHF